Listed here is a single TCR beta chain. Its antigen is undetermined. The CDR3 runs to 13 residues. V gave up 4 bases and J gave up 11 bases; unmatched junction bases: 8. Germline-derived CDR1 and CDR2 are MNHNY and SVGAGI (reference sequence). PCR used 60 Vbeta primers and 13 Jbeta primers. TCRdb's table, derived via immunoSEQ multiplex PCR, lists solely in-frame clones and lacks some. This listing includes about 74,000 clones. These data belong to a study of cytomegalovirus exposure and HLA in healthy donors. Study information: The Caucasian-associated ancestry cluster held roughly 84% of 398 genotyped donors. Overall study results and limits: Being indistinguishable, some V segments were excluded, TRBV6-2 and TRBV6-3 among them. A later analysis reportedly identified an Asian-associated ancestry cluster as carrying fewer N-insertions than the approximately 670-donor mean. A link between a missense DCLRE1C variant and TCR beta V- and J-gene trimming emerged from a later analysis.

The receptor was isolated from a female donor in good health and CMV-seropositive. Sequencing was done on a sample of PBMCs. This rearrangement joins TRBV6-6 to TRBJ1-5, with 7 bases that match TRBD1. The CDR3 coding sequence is TGTGCCAGCAGTTCACAGGGGAAAATGGCCCAGCATTTT. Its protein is CASSSQGKMAQHF.